Listed here are 16 T cell receptor beta chains from one sample, sequenced in a study of shared clonotypes between healthy human individuals (TCRdb year 2020). The protocol used for the library was the immunoSEQ multiplex PCR assay. TCRdb re-hosts the immuneACCESS table, in-frame sequences only. Its copies lack some clones; in the studies checked, an unresolved V gene accounts for under half of them, and the cause for the rest is not known. The sample table contains about 600,000 clones; only one count was recorded for about 95% of them. The top ten clonotypes cover around 0.11% of the sample. For the CD8 naive samples, CD45RO-negative cells were positively selected for CCR7, yielding a CD45RA+CCR7+ population from which TemRA cells were excluded. Input material: naive CD8+ T cells sorted from blood. What this sample's cell subset or site label stands for: CD45RA+CCR7+. The receptors come from a woman in her twenties or thirties in good health.

This chain connects TRBV5-4 to TRBJ2-7; a weak D match, TRBD1 (5 bases). Looked up from germline, CDR1 is SGHNT and CDR2 is YYREEE (reference sequence). V lost 1 base, J lost 8 bases, and 10 bases lay in between. CDR3 length equals 12 residues. CDR3 coding DNA: TGTGCCAGCAGCTTGTCAGGGTCCCAGCAGTACTTC. This gives the protein CASSLSGSQQYF. The variable domain in full, with the rest retrieved from reference TRBV5-4 and TRBJ2-7, is ETGVTQSPTHLIKTRGQQVTLRCSSQSGHNTVSWYQQALGQGPQFIFQYYREEENGRGNFPPRFSGLQFPNYSSELNVNALELDDSALYLCASSLSGSQQYFGPGTRLTVT.

This chain joins TRBV9 and TRBJ2-7; TRBD2 agrees at 15 bases. The CDR3 totals 16 residues. The germline V gene has CDR1 SGDLS and CDR2 YYNGEE. The V gene end was trimmed by 3 bases and the J gene end by 4 bases; junction bases not matched to a gene: 5. CDR3 in amino acids: CASSALGLAGGYEQYF. In DNA form, the CDR3 reads TGTGCCAGCAGCGCCCTAGGACTAGCGGGAGGGTACGAGCAGTACTTC.

The rearrangement joins TRBV7-9 to TRBJ1-4; maybe TRBD1 (6 bases). Germline lookup yields CDR1 SEHNR and CDR2 FQNEAQ (reference sequence). This CDR3 contains 12 residues. The ends were cut back, 6 bases at V and 7 bases at J, with 9 bases in the middle. The CDR3 is CASRVDSEKLFF. As DNA, the CDR3 is TGTGCCAGCAGAGTGGACAGTGAAAAACTGTTTTTT.

CDR3 in DNA: TGTGCCAGCTCCGGTACCGGGACAGGAACCTACGAGCAGTACTTC. Amino acids: CASSGTGTGTYEQYF. The gene calls are TRBV27 and TRBJ2-7, with TRBD1 matching 8 bases. The V and J ends lost 8 bases and 2 bases, in that order; junction bases with no gene match: 11. This CDR3 has 15 amino acids. CDR1 and CDR2 from the germline V gene are MNHEY and SMNVEV (reference sequence).

The chain joins TRBV27 to TRBJ1-5, with D maybe TRBD1 (5 bases). Germline V gene lookup returns CDR1 MNHEY and CDR2 SMNVEV (reference sequence). This CDR3 has 15 amino acids. The V end was cut by 5 bases, the J end by 6 bases, with 17 bases between. CDR3 sequence: CASSPGQLSGQPQHF. The CDR3 DNA sequence: TGTGCCAGCAGTCCTGGACAATTAAGCGGTCAGCCCCAGCATTTT.

The chain joins TRBV7-9 to TRBJ2-3; the D is unclear. Trimming stripped 5 bases from V and 4 bases from J, with 16 bases between. The germline V gene encodes CDR1 SEHNR and CDR2 FQNEAQ (reference sequence). This CDR3 is 15 amino acids long. The CDR3 loop is CASSTVSGVADTQYF. CDR3 sequence (DNA): TGTGCCAGCAGCACCGTTTCGGGCGTGGCAGATACGCAGTATTTT.

The CDR3 here is CASSLSLARYYEQYF. The CDR3 nucleotides read TGTGCCAGCAGCTTAAGTCTAGCGAGGTACTACGAGCAGTACTTC. This chain connects TRBV13 to TRBJ2-7; TRBD2 might be the D (6 bases). V lost 2 bases, J lost 3 bases, and 14 bases lay in between. The germline V gene has CDR1 PRHDT and CDR2 FYEKMQ (reference sequence). The CDR3 is made up of 15 amino acids.

This sequence joins TRBV7-3 and TRBJ2-1; a possible D gene is TRBD2 (5 bases). CDR3 size: 13 residues. Germline lookup yields CDR1 SGHTA and CDR2 FQGTGA. V lost 1 base and J 8 bases, leaving 9 bases between the germline ends. The CDR3: CASSLNEGHEQFF. CDR3 nucleotides: TGTGCCAGCAGCTTAAATGAGGGCCATGAGCAGTTCTTC.

The CDR3 bases are TGTGCCAGCAGCTTCGGGTATGGCTACACCTTC. This gives the protein CASSFGYGYTF. The rearrangement uses TRBV5-6 and TRBJ1-2; D not certain. The CDR3 loop spans 11 amino acids. Germline V gene data show CDR1 as SGHDT and CDR2 as YYEEEE. Trimming cost V 2 bases and J 5 bases, with 4 bases left between them.

The V call is TRBV25-1, the J call TRBJ1-1; TRBD1 matches 7 bases. The V and J ends lost 4 bases and 3 bases, in that order; junction bases with no gene match: 8. This CDR3 spans 15 amino acids. Germline V gene lookup returns CDR1 MGHDK and CDR2 SYGVNS. CDR3: CASSVLQGSDTEAFF. CDR3 bases: TGTGCCAGCAGTGTACTACAGGGGAGCGACACTGAAGCTTTCTTT.

The rearrangement links TRBV2 to TRBJ2-7; D gene ambiguous. CDR1 is SNHLY and CDR2 is FYNNEI in the germline V gene. V was pared by 1 base and J by 6 bases, with 4 bases between. The CDR3 has 11 amino acids. The CDR3 coding sequence is TGTGCCAGCAGTGAAGAGGGCGAGCAGTACTTC. This gives the protein CASSEEGEQYF.

The chain's CDR3 is CAISASGLARFMAHNEQFF. The CDR3 coding sequence is TGTGCCATCAGTGCTTCAGGACTAGCGCGCTTTATGGCTCACAATGAGCAGTTCTTC. The chain carries TRBV10-3 and TRBJ2-1; 9 bases align to TRBD2. The germline V gene encodes CDR1 ENHRY and CDR2 SYGVKD. This CDR3 has 19 residues. V shed 4 bases and J 5 bases; nucleotides not matched to a gene: 18.

The chain couples TRBV15 to TRBJ1-5; D is perhaps TRBD1 (5 bases). Germline V gives CDR1 LNHNV, CDR2 YYDKDF (reference sequence). V lost 5 bases to trimming and J lost 0 bases, with 11 bases between them. This CDR3 comprises 15 residues. Here the CDR3 DNA reads TGTGCCACCAGCGGGGGGATGTATAGCAATCAGCCCCAGCATTTT. Translating gives CATSGGMYSNQPQHF.

The V call is TRBV5-8, the J call TRBJ2-7, with D possibly TRBD1 on 5 matching bases. V lost 3 bases to trimming and J lost 6 bases, with 13 bases between them. Germline CDR1 reads SGHTS; CDR2 reads YDEGEE. The CDR3 totals 13 residues. The chain's CDR3 is CASSSPPGLEQYF. Here the CDR3 DNA reads TGTGCCAGCAGCTCTCCCCCAGGGCTCGAGCAGTACTTC.

This clone appeared once. The chain carries TRBV19 and TRBJ2-5, with D uncertain. The closer fit of TRBJ2-7 to the DNA end suggests the J call may be wrong. Germline V gives CDR1 LNHDA, CDR2 SQIVND (reference sequence). The CDR3 runs to 13 residues. CDR3 amino acids: CASSPGNSYEQYF. CDR3 coding DNA: TGTGCCAGTAGTCCCGGCAACTCCTACGAGCAGTACTTC.

V and J are TRBV6-1 and TRBJ2-7, with 9 bases fitting TRBD2. Germline CDR1 is MNHNS and CDR2 is SASEGT. The CDR3 totals 18 residues. J gave up 2 bases and V 0 bases, and 11 bases lay outside the gene matches. The CDR3 bases are TGTGCCAGCAGTGAAGCATGGGATCGACTAGCGGATCCCTACGAGCAGTACTTC. As protein: CASSEAWDRLADPYEQYF.